The subject of this entry is one TCR beta chain. Its cognate antigen has yet to be identified. Per-base qualities were not stored, and no clone one base away is much larger. This entry is derived from a study of TIL therapy for anti-PD-1-resistant metastatic lung cancer (dated by TCRdb to about 2021). Study-level background: Before any PD-1/PD-L1 blockade was given, tumors were harvested, nivolumab was then administered, and patients who progressed went on to receive lymphodepletion, an infusion of expanded TIL, and IL-2. A median age of around 54 years (range about 38-80) and a median tumor PD-L1 proportion score of 6% were recorded among enrolled patients. Most of the cohort had lung adenocarcinoma, including a handful of EGFR-mutant tumors and two ALK-rearranged tumors, and half of the patients were either current or former smokers. A median non-synonymous tumor mutation burden of under 1.9 mutations per megabase was determined across the cohort by whole-exome sequencing. Clonotypes were tracked across tumor, expanded TIL product and serial blood samples by T cell receptor beta sequencing of tumor and peripheral blood.

Summary of the overall study and its limitations: The baseline peripheral repertoire was partially replaced by infused TIL clonotypes, which then decayed over months, and no apparent association between persistence and response was found. The study protocol defined all tumor marker inferences as exploratory. The cohort was highly selected, with more treatment-naive, never-smoker and oncogene-addicted patients than typical, limiting generalizability.

V and J lose 1 base and 1 base, and a span of 16 bases separates them. In the germline V gene, CDR1 corresponds to MDHEN and CDR2 to SYDVKM. Its CDR3 holds 17 amino acids, cysteine through phenylalanine. CDR3 DNA is the only sequence kept; it has 51 bases, read in frame from the first base. Taken with the paper, the label for time point translates to: pre-treatment sample, taken before nivolumab and TIL therapy. Adults with stage 4 NSCLC were enrolled in a dual-center phase I trial from October 2017 to early 2020. Samples came from a single-arm, open-label phase I trial of tumor-infiltrating lymphocyte therapy with nivolumab in advanced non-small cell lung cancer. Mononuclear cells from blood collected in EDTA tubes were isolated on a Ficoll gradient and snap-frozen as pellets, and DNA was then extracted using a Qiagen mini-prep kit. The immunoSEQ v3 hsTCRB kit was used to amplify TCR beta CDR3 regions from genomic DNA through bias-controlled multiplex PCR. TCR libraries were sequenced on an Illumina NextSeq 500 to some 2.2 million read pairs for survey level or roughly 4.5-6 million for deep level. The study's processing was this. V, D and J genes were assigned, non-productive sequences were removed, and clonality was reported by immunoSEQ Analyzer software. Repertoires of infused TIL and blood were compared using productive Simpson clonality and the Morisita overlap index of productive TRB rearrangements. Absolute clonotype counts in blood were estimated as lymphocyte count times CD3+ fraction times the clone's productive frequency. The table comes from immuneACCESS by way of TCRdb, which keeps in-frame sequences with V and J called. Part of the clones is missing from these tables; in studies checked, under half for an unresolved V gene and the rest for unknown reasons. From that table come the V and J calls and clone size; the DNA was used to work out D and trimming. The sample includes about 49,000 clones, with around 80% observed a single time. The ten largest account for more than 12% of the sample.

The sequencing here drew on blood, taken at baseline. The sequence derives from a man between 65 and 85 years old with non-small cell lung cancer. The chain couples TRBV28 to TRBJ1-1; perhaps TRBD1 is the D gene, with 5 bases matching. The DNA is TGTGCCAGCAGTTTATTGGAGGGGATAAGATCGAACACTGAAGCTTTCTTT. Its translation reads: CASSLLEGIRSNTEAFF.